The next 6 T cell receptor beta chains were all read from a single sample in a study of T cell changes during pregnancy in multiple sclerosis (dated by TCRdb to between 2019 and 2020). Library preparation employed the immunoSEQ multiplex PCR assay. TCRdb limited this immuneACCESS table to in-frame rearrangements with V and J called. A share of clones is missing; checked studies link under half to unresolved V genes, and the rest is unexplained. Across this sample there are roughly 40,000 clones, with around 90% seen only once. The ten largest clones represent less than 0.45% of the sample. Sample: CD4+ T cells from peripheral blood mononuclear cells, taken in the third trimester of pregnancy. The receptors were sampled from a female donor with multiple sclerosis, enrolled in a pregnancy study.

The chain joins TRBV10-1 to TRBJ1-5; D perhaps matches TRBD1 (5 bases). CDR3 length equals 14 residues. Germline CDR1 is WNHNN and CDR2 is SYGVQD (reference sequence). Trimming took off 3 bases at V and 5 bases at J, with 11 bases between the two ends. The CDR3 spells CASSEGVGHQPQHF. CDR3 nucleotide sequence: TGCGCCAGCAGTGAAGGGGTCGGCCATCAGCCCCAGCATTTT.

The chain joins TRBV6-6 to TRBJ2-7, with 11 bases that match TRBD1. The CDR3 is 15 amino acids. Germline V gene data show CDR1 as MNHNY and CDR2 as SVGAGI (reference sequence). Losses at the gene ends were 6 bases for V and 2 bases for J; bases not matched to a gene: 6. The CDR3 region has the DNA TGTGCCAGCAGGATGCCGGGACAGGGGGCCTACGAGCAGTACTTC. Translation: CASRMPGQGAYEQYF.

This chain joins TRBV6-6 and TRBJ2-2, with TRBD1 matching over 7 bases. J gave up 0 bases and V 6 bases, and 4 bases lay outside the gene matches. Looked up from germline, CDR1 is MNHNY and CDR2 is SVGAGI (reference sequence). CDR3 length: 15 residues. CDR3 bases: TGTGCCAGCAGGCGACAGGGTACGAACACCGGGGAGCTGTTTTTT. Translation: CASRRQGTNTGELFF.

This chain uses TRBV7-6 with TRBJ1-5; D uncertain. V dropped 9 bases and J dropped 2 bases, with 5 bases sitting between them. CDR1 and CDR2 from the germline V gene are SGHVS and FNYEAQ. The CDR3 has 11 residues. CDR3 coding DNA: TGTGCCAGACGGGGCAATCAGCCCCAGCATTTT. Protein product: CARRGNQPQHF.

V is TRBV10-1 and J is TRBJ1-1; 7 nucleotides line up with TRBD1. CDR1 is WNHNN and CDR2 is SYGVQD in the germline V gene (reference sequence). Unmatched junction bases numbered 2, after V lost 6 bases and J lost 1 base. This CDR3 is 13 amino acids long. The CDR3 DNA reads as TGCGCCAGCAGGAACAGGGGGAACACTGAAGCTTTCTTT. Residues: CASRNRGNTEAFF.

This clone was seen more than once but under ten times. CDR3 protein: CAWTDTHYGYTF. CDR3 bases: TGTGCCTGGACTGACACTCACTATGGCTACACCTTC. The J gene is TRBJ1-2, the V gene TRBV30; D remains unclear. The CDR3 covers 12 residues. The V end lost 4 bases, the J end lost 3 bases, and 9 bases lay between the germline ends. Germline CDR1 is GTSNPN and CDR2 is SVGIG (reference sequence).